The rows below give T cell receptor beta chains drawn from one sample of a study of cytomegalovirus exposure and HLA in healthy donors. Produced via immunoSEQ multiplex PCR; TCRdb's table is partial and in-frame only. The table shows about 200,000 clones, with 70% to 90% occurring only once. Sequencing was carried out using PBMCs. The receptors were gathered from a woman between 45 and 60 years old in good health and CMV-seronegative. CDR3s include the opening cysteine and the closing phenylalanine or tryptophan. The order of the fields is J gene, clone size, V gene, D gene, CDR3 DNA, CDR3 protein. The D gene is left open where the match is weak. Some rows have no size entry. The others give once, few or many, or a class for an expanded clone.

>TRBJ2-7|NA|TRBV7-2|TRBD1
TGTGCCAGCAGCCCAACCCCAGGGGGCGAGCAGTACTTC
CASSPTPGGEQYF
>TRBJ2-1|once|TRBV9|NA
TGTGCCAGCAGCGTAGCGAGCGGCTATTACAATGAGCAGTTCTTC
CASSVASGYYNEQFF
>TRBJ1-1|few|TRBV19|NA
TGTGCCAGTAGTGTTTCCGGGACACTCGTTGAAGCTTTCTTT
CASSVSGTLVEAFF
>TRBJ2-1|NA|TRBV7-2|TRBD2
TGTGCCAGCAGCTTAGTGGTAGCGGGAGGGGGTGAGCAGTTCTTC
CASSLVVAGGGEQFF
>TRBJ2-2|NA|TRBV19|NA
TGTGCCAGTAGAAAGACAGTTATCACCGGGGAGCTGTTTTTT
CASRKTVITGELFF
>TRBJ2-5|few|TRBV7-9|NA
TGTTCCAGCAGCTTGGAGGGTGGTTGGTTAGTGGCGGAGACCCAGTACTTC
CSSSLEGGWLVAETQYF
>TRBJ2-3|NA|TRBV6-4|NA
TGTGCCAGCAGGCAAACTGCTAGCACAGATACGCAGTATTTT
CASRQTASTDTQYF
>TRBJ1-2|NA|TRBV29-1|NA
TGCAGCGTCGAACAGGGTGCGGACTATGGCTACACCTTC
CSVEQGADYGYTF
>TRBJ2-2|NA|TRBV25-1|TRBD2
TGTGCCAGCAGTGAGCCGCGAGGTGCGGGAGTTGTCGGGGAGCTGTTTTTT
CASSEPRGAGVVGELFF
>TRBJ2-1|NA|TRBV30|NA
TGTGCCTGGAGTAGAGGGAGAACCTACAATGAGCAGTTCTTC
CAWSRGRTYNEQFF
>TRBJ2-7|once|TRBV5-1|NA
TGCGCCAGCAGCTTTGAGGGCCTGAGCTCCTACGAGCAGTACTTC
CASSFEGLSSYEQYF
>TRBJ2-2|NA|TRBV27|NA
TGTGCCAGCAGGAATGGCGCGGGGACCGGGGAGCTGTTTTTT
CASRNGAGTGELFF
>TRBJ2-1|once|TRBV7-8|NA
TGTGCCAGCAGCTCTACTCGGGTTTTGTGGAATGAGCAGTTCTTC
CASSSTRVLWNEQFF
>TRBJ2-2|few|TRBV28|TRBD1
TGTGCCAGCAGGGTACAGGGGACGAACACCGGGGAGCTGTTTTTT
CASRVQGTNTGELFF